This entry is about one T cell receptor (beta chain). The data were taken from a study of cytomegalovirus exposure and HLA in healthy donors. The CDR3 consists of 16 residues. From germline, CDR1 is SGDLS and CDR2 YYNGEE. The germline V and J ends were trimmed by 3 bases and 5 bases, with 18 bases remaining between them. The primer mix had 60 Vbeta and 13 Jbeta primers. Method: immunoSEQ multiplex PCR; TCRdb's copy keeps in-frame clones and lacks some. The sample consists of 120,000 to 150,000 clones, approximately 78% of them appearing once. The receptor was derived from a middle-aged man in good health and CMV-seropositive. The sample was PBMCs. This sequence joins TRBV9 and TRBJ2-1, with D possibly being TRBD2 (5 bases). The DNA for the CDR3 is TGTGCCAGCAGCGCCTCAGGAGGCGCTCCAGACAATGAGCAGTTCTTC. This gives the protein CASSASGGAPDNEQFF. The complete variable domain, with remaining parts taken from reference TRBV9 and TRBJ2-1, reads DSGVTQTPKHLITATGQRVTLRCSPRSGDLSVYWYQQSLDQGLQFLIQYYNGEERAKGNILERFSAQQFPDLHSELNLSSLELGDSALYFCASSASGGAPDNEQFFGPGTRLTVL.